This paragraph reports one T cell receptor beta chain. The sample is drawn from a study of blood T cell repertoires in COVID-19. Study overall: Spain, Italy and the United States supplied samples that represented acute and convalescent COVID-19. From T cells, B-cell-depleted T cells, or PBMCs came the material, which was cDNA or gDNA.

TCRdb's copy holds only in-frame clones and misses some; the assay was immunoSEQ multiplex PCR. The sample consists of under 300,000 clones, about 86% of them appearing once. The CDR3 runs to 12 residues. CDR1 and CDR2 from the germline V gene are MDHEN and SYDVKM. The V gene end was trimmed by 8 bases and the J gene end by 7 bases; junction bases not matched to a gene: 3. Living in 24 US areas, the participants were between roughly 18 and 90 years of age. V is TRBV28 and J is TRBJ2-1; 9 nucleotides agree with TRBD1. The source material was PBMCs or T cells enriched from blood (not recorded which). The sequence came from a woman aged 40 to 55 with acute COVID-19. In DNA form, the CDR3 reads TGTGCCAGCGTAGGACAGGGGAATGAGCAGTTCTTC. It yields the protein CASVGQGNEQFF. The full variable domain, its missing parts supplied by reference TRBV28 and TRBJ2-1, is DVKVTQSSRYLVKRTGEKVFLECVQDMDHENMFWYRQDPGLGLRLIYFSYDVKMKEKGDIPEGYSVSREKKERFSLILESASTNQTSMYLCASVGQGNEQFFGPGTRLTVL.